This record covers a single T cell receptor beta chain. In the original analysis: Estimation of nucleated cell counts relied on the amplification of reference gene primers. TCRdb keeps only in-frame clones here, not all; method: immunoSEQ multiplex PCR. V, J and clone size were drawn from that table, and D and trimming were deduced from the DNA. Found here are under 300,000 clones, approximately 90% of them singletons; the top ten hold 0.95% to 1%. These data come from a study of blood T cell repertoires in COVID-19. Study as a whole: COVID-19 samples, acute and convalescent, were from the United States, Italy and Spain. PBMCs, B-cell-depleted T cells, or T cells provided the cDNA or gDNA that made up the material.

The CDR3 has 13 residues. V lost 5 bases and J 7 bases, leaving 14 bases between the germline ends. Per the germline V gene, CDR1 is SEHNR and CDR2 is FQNEAQ (reference sequence). This chain joins TRBV7-9 and TRBJ1-2; weak D call: TRBD1 (6 bases). The sequence derives from a middle-aged woman who had recovered from COVID-19. The sequencing sample was made of peripheral blood. The CDR3 nucleotides are TGTGCCAGCAGCCTACGGACAGACGGTGGCTACACCTTC. It translates to CASSLRTDGGYTF.